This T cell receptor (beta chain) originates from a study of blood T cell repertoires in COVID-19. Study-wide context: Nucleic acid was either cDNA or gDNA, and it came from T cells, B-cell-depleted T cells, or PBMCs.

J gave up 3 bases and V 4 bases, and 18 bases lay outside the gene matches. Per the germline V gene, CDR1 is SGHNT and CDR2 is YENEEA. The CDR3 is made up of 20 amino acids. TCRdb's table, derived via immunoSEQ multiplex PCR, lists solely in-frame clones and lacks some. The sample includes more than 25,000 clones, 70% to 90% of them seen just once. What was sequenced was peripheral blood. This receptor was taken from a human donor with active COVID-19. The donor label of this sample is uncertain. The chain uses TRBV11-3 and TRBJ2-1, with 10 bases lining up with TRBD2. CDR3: CASSSDWSGRAYSSYNEQFF. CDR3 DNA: TGTGCCAGCAGCTCAGACTGGAGCGGGAGGGCCTATTCCAGCTACAATGAGCAGTTCTTC. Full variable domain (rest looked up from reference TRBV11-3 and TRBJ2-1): EAGVVQSPRYKIIEKKQPVAFWCNPISGHNTLYWYLQNLGQGPELLIRYENEEAVDDSQLPKDRFSAERLKGVDSTLKIQPAELGDSAVYLCASSSDWSGRAYSSYNEQFFGPGTRLTVL.